This T cell receptor beta chain originates from a study of OX40 agonist ivuxolimab in advanced cancers. Study-level background: The study enrolled dose-escalation patients with hepatocellular carcinoma, melanoma, renal cell or head and neck cancer. Three partial responders included one hepatocellular carcinoma patient and two cutaneous melanoma patients. Subjects had a mean age of around 63 years, with a range of roughly 23 to 79; almost 85% were male. Study-wide results and limits: Normalized expansion of T-cell clones was also low for some nonresponders.

The CDR3 loop spans 15 amino acids. Germline CDR1 is SEHNR and CDR2 is FQNEAQ (reference sequence). Trimming took 4 bases from V and 3 from J, leaving 16 bases between them. Details on this clone: Its antigen remains unidentified.

Repertoires were generated with immunoSEQ multiplex PCR, while TCRdb's copy carries only in-frame clones and drops some. The table lists some 51,000 clones, about 90% of them singletons. The source of this sequence is an adult with an advanced solid tumor such as melanoma, head and neck, liver or kidney cancer. The rearrangement uses TRBV7-9 and TRBJ2-7; weak D call: TRBD1 (6 bases). The material was CD4+ or CD8+ T cells sorted from blood, obtained in a trial of the OX40 agonist ivuxolimab. The CDR3 protein is CASSSERTASYEQYF. As DNA, the CDR3 is TGTGCCAGCAGCTCAGAGAGGACAGCCAGCTACGAGCAGTACTTC.